Listed below are T cell receptor beta chains from one sample, sequenced in a study of shared clonotypes between healthy human individuals. Sequencing used immunoSEQ multiplex PCR; TCRdb keeps in-frame clones, though not all of them. The data show about 980,000 clones, about 80% seen once. The material sequenced was memory CD4+ T cells sorted from blood. The receptor source for this set is a young man in good health. CDR3s include the opening cysteine and the closing phenylalanine or tryptophan. Each record gives: V gene, D gene, J gene, clone size, CDR3 DNA, CDR3 protein. The D gene is left open where the match is weak. The size field is filled for only some rows; it gives once, few, many or a size class.

TRBV7-8,-,TRBJ2-1,-,TGTGCCAGCAGCTTAGATAGAAGGGGTGAGCAGTTCTTC,CASSLDRRGEQFF
TRBV9,-,TRBJ2-3,many,TGTGCCAGCAGCGTAGGCTTCGGGGTCCCAGATACGCAGTATTTT,CASSVGFGVPDTQYF
TRBV11-2,-,TRBJ2-7,-,TGTGCCAGCAGCTTAGTCCGCCATGTAACCTACGAGCAGTACTTC,CASSLVRHVTYEQYF
TRBV6-7,TRBD1,TRBJ2-2,-,TGTGCCAGCAGTTACTCGAGGGGACAGGAAAACACCGGGGAGCTGTTTTTT,CASSYSRGQENTGELFF
TRBV5-1,-,TRBJ1-6,-,TGCGCCAGCAGCTTGAGTGCCCGGGGTTCTAGTAATTCACCCCTCCACTTT,CASSLSARGSSNSPLHF
TRBV30,-,TRBJ2-7,-,TGTGCCTGGACTCCTGATTCGGAGCAGTACTTC,CAWTPDSEQYF
TRBV6-5,TRBD1,TRBJ2-3,-,TGTGCCACCAGGGGGCGCACAGATACGCAGTATTTT,CATRGRTDTQYF
TRBV5-1,-,TRBJ2-7,once,TGCGCCAGCAGCTTGCGACTGACCTCCTACGAGCAGTACTTC,CASSLRLTSYEQYF
TRBV2,TRBD1,TRBJ2-7,-,TGTGCCAGCAGTTGGACAGGGGACTACGAGCAGTACTTC,CASSWTGDYEQYF
TRBV6-1,-,TRBJ1-1,-,TGTGCCAGCAGTTTTGGACAGATAAACACTGAAGCTTTCTTT,CASSFGQINTEAFF
TRBV25-1,-,TRBJ2-5,-,TGTGCCAGCAGTTCCGTTCTAGAGACCCAGTACTTC,CASSSVLETQYF
TRBV28,-,TRBJ2-2,-,TGTGCCGCCTGGGCCAGGGGCATCGGGGAGCTGTTTTTT,CAAWARGIGELFF
TRBV19,-,TRBJ1-1,-,TGTGCCAGTAGGGGGCGAGGGAACACTGAAGCTTTCTTT,CASRGRGNTEAFF
TRBV10-2,-,TRBJ1-1,few,TGCGCCAGCAATACGGGACAACTCAAAGCTTTCTTT,CASNTGQLKAFF
TRBV6-1,-,TRBJ2-4,-,TGTGCCAGCAGTGAAGGACATCAAGTGGCCAAAAACATTCAGTACTTC,CASSEGHQVAKNIQYF
TRBV2,-,TRBJ2-7,-,TGTGCCAGCAGTGCCACCGCCCGATACGAGCAGTACTTC,CASSATARYEQYF
TRBV9,-,TRBJ2-7,-,TGTGCCAGCAGCGTAGACGGGGTTGGGTTTGACGAGCAGTACTTC,CASSVDGVGFDEQYF
TRBV13,-,TRBJ2-7,-,TGTGCCAGCAGCCGTAGGACGGCTGCTGATGGGGAGCAGTACTTC,CASSRRTAADGEQYF
TRBV7-2,TRBD1,TRBJ2-2,-,TGTGCCAGCAGCTCCGGGACAGCCTTCACCGGGGAGCTGTTTTTT,CASSSGTAFTGELFF
TRBV7-2,TRBD2,TRBJ2-3,-,TGTGCCAGCAGCTACTATCAGGGAGGGGCAGATACGCAGTATTTT,CASSYYQGGADTQYF
TRBV19,-,TRBJ1-6,-,TGTGCCAGTAGGAGGACAGCGAGCTCCTATAATTCACCCCTCCACTTT,CASRRTASSYNSPLHF
TRBV18,TRBD1,TRBJ1-1,-,TGTGCCAGCTCACCTCGGCGACAGGGGACGCTCACTGAAGCTTTCTTT,CASSPRRQGTLTEAFF
TRBV6-1,-,TRBJ1-5,-,TGTGCCAGCAGTGAGGGGGCAAGGCAGCCCCAGCATTTT,CASSEGARQPQHF
TRBV6-6,-,TRBJ2-7,few,TGTGCCAGCAGTCCTGAGTCCGGGGTTGAGTACTTC,CASSPESGVEYF
TRBV4-1,-,TRBJ2-3,-,TGCGCCAGCAGCCCTCAGTGGGGGGAATCTAGCACAGATACGCAGTATTTT,CASSPQWGESSTDTQYF
TRBV18,TRBD1,TRBJ2-7,-,TGTGCCAGCTCACCATCAGGGGGCAACTACGAGCAGTACTTC,CASSPSGGNYEQYF
TRBV5-1,-,TRBJ1-4,-,TGCGCCAGCAGCACCCGGGGGCTGGATGAAAAACTGTTTTTT,CASSTRGLDEKLFF
TRBV7-3,-,TRBJ2-5,-,TGTGCCAGCAGCATTACGGGACAAAAAGAGACCCAGTACTTC,CASSITGQKETQYF
TRBV7-9,-,TRBJ2-2,few,TGTGCCAGCAGCTTTATGGATATCACCGGGGAGCTGTTTTTT,CASSFMDITGELFF
TRBV7-2,TRBD1,TRBJ1-6,once,TGTGCCAGCAGCCCCTTCCCAGGGACAGTTACATCACCCCTCCACTTT,CASSPFPGTVTSPLHF
TRBV30,-,TRBJ2-7,-,TGTGCCTGGAGTAAAGGGACCTACGAGCAGTACTTC,CAWSKGTYEQYF
TRBV7-2,-,TRBJ2-5,few,TGTGCCAGCAGCTTAAATCCAGGGACAGAGACCCAGTACTTC,CASSLNPGTETQYF
TRBV5-6,TRBD1,TRBJ1-2,few,TGTGCCAGCAGCCTCCGACAGGGAACTCCAAGCTACACCTTC,CASSLRQGTPSYTF
TRBV9,TRBD2,TRBJ2-3,many,TGTGCCAGCAGCGTAGGACCAGCGGGAGAGTATCAAGATACGCAGTATTTT,CASSVGPAGEYQDTQYF
TRBV5-6,TRBD2,TRBJ2-7,-,TGTGCCAGCAGCTTGGTTAGCGGGAGTCGCTACGAGCAGTACTTC,CASSLVSGSRYEQYF
TRBV18,-,TRBJ2-7,-,TGTGCCAGCTCACCCCACCCGGATTACGAGCAGTACTTC,CASSPHPDYEQYF
TRBV6-5,-,TRBJ1-2,-,TGTGCCAGCAGTTCGAACAGCTATGGCTACACCTTC,CASSSNSYGYTF
TRBV19,TRBD2,TRBJ2-2,-,TGTGCCAGTAGTACAGGGACTAGCGGGAGTCGTGCCACCGGGGAGCTGTTTTTT,CASSTGTSGSRATGELFF
TRBV30,-,TRBJ1-4,-,TGTGCCTGGAGTAGTCAGGCGGGGGAAAAACTGTTTTTT,CAWSSQAGEKLFF
TRBV10-3,-,TRBJ2-3,few,TGTGCCATCAGTGAGGGCCACACAGATACGCAGTATTTT,CAISEGHTDTQYF
TRBV5-1,TRBD2,TRBJ2-7,-,TGCGCCAGCAGCTTGAGGACTAGCGGGGGCTCCTACGAGCAGTACTTC,CASSLRTSGGSYEQYF
TRBV27,-,TRBJ1-1,-,TGTGCCAGCAGTTCTCGGGGGGAGCACACTGAAGCTTTCTTT,CASSSRGEHTEAFF
TRBV11-2,-,TRBJ1-6,once,TGTGCCAGCAGCTTATTATTCGCAGGAGGGGGATCGGCCCTCCACTTT,CASSLLFAGGGSALHF
TRBV7-6,TRBD2,TRBJ2-2,-,TGTGCCAGCAGCTTAACGAAGCGGGGGGGCACCGGGGAGCTGTTTTTT,CASSLTKRGGTGELFF
TRBV5-6,-,TRBJ2-5,-,TGTGCCAGCAGCTTGGAAGGCGGGGGCCCCACACAAGAGACCCAGTACTTC,CASSLEGGGPTQETQYF
TRBV28,-,TRBJ1-3,-,TGTGCCAGCAGTTTAGCAGAGTGGCTGGGCTCTGGAAACACCATATATTTT,CASSLAEWLGSGNTIYF
TRBV9,TRBD2,TRBJ2-5,-,TGTGCCAGCAGTTGGTCGGGGGGACTTAAAGAGACCCAGTACTTC,CASSWSGGLKETQYF
TRBV21-1,-,TRBJ1-3,many,TGTGCCAGCAGCAAAGAGCGGACAGGGGTCTCTGGAAACACCATATATTTT,CASSKERTGVSGNTIYF
TRBV28,-,TRBJ1-2,-,TGTGCCAGCAGTTTGCAGGGCTATGGCTACACCTTC,CASSLQGYGYTF
TRBV2,TRBD2,TRBJ2-3,-,TGTGCCAGCAGGGGTTTGCGGGAGAGAATGGGCACAGATACGCAGTATTTT,CASRGLRERMGTDTQYF
TRBV6-5,-,TRBJ2-3,-,TGTGCCAGCAAGAGCCGCGGAGATACGCAGTATTTT,CASKSRGDTQYF
TRBV5-1,-,TRBJ2-1,-,TGCGCCAGCAGCTTGGTGGGGGAGGTATACAATGAGCAGTTCTTC,CASSLVGEVYNEQFF
TRBV2,-,TRBJ1-6,-,TGTGCCAGCAAGGCATTTGCCGAGAATTCACCCCTCCACTTT,CASKAFAENSPLHF
TRBV5-1,-,TRBJ2-5,-,TGCGCCAGCAGCCCCGTCGGGTCAGGGACCCAAGAGACCCAGTACTTC,CASSPVGSGTQETQYF
TRBV18,-,TRBJ2-1,once,TGTGCCAGCTCATCCTCTTCCTCCTACAATGAGCAGTTCTTC,CASSSSSSYNEQFF
TRBV2,-,TRBJ1-5,-,TGTGCCACCGCGGGCCAGGGTAAAAATCAGCCCCAGCATTTT,CATAGQGKNQPQHF
TRBV4-3,-,TRBJ2-4,-,TGCGCCAGCAGCCAAGAAGTGACAGCCAAAAACATTCAGTACTTC,CASSQEVTAKNIQYF
TRBV11-2,TRBD2,TRBJ2-5,-,TGTGCCAGCAGCTTAGAACCCGGACTAGCGCAAGAGACCCAGTACTTC,CASSLEPGLAQETQYF
TRBV6-6,-,TRBJ1-1,-,TGTGCCAGCAGTTCGGGGGTTGAGATGACTGAAGCTTTCTTT,CASSSGVEMTEAFF
TRBV28,-,TRBJ1-1,few,TGTGCCAGCAGTTTAGGAGTTGAAGCTTTCTTT,CASSLGVEAFF